This entry lists 20 T cell receptor beta chains sequenced from one sample in a study of cytomegalovirus exposure and HLA in healthy donors. The PCR had 60 Vbeta and 13 Jbeta primers. The data were produced by immunoSEQ multiplex PCR, yet TCRdb's version contains in-frame clones alone and is incomplete. The data hold under 200,000 clones, with roughly 80% observed a single time. Specimen: PBMCs. Every receptor here comes from a young woman in good health and CMV-seronegative.

V is TRBV18 and J is TRBJ2-5; the D gene is possibly TRBD1 (5 bases). Germline values: CDR1 KGHSH, CDR2 LQKENI. V was cut by 6 bases and J by 5 bases, with 13 bases left in between. The CDR3 is made up of 13 amino acids. Here the CDR3 DNA reads TGTGCCAGCTCGCTAACAGGCCCGGAGACCCAGTACTTC. Translating gives CASSLTGPETQYF. Using reference TRBV18 and TRBJ2-5 for the parts outside the CDR3, the full variable domain is NAGVMQNPRHLVRRRGQEARLRCSPMKGHSHVYWYRQLPEEGLKFMVYLQKENIIDESGMPKERFSAEFPKEGPSILRIQQVVRGDSAAYFCASSLTGPETQYFGPGTRLLVL.

V usage is TRBV19 and J usage is TRBJ1-2, with a possible D match to TRBD1 (6 bases). The ends were cut back, 6 bases at V and 1 base at J, with 24 bases in the middle. The CDR3 is made up of 18 amino acids. In germline, CDR1 is LNHDA, CDR2 SQIVND (reference sequence). The CDR3 region has the DNA TGTGCCAGTAGGAGGACAGTCATCGGTCCAACTGTTAACTATGGCTACACCTTC. Protein: CASRRTVIGPTVNYGYTF.

The J gene is TRBJ1-6, the V gene TRBV6-1; the D is unclear. V lost 3 bases and J 4 bases, leaving 10 bases between the germline ends. CDR1 MNHNS and CDR2 SASEGT come from the germline V gene. The CDR3 runs to 15 residues. CDR3: CASSELAAYNSPLHF. The CDR3 nucleotides read TGTGCCAGCAGTGAGCTGGCGGCTTATAATTCACCCCTCCACTTT.

The chain employs TRBV11-2 and TRBJ1-1; 7 bases line up with TRBD1. V lost 2 bases and J lost 3; bases outside the gene matches: 6. The CDR3 length is 15 residues. Germline V CDR1 and CDR2: SGHAT, FQNNGV. CDR3 in DNA: TGTGCCAGCAGCTTAATGCACAGGGGATACACTGAAGCTTTCTTT. Translation: CASSLMHRGYTEAFF.

The chain carries TRBV29-1 and TRBJ1-5; D gene unclear. Germline V CDR1 and CDR2: SQVTM, ANQGSEA. Trimming took off 8 bases at V and 4 bases at J, with 15 bases between the two ends. CDR3 length equals 13 residues. This CDR3 is CSTADGNNQPQHF. The CDR3 DNA reads TGCAGCACCGCGGACGGGAATAATCAGCCCCAGCATTTT.

The chain combines TRBV7-2 with TRBJ2-7; D might be TRBD1 (6 bases). The CDR3 totals 13 residues. CDR1 SGHTA and CDR2 FQGNSA come from the germline V gene. V was trimmed by 3 bases and J by 5 bases, leaving 11 bases between them. CDR3 protein: CASSLRGFHEQYF. In DNA form, the CDR3 reads TGTGCCAGCAGCTTGAGGGGGTTCCACGAGCAGTACTTC.

The J gene is TRBJ2-5, the V gene TRBV5-8; 11 bases are shared with TRBD2. Trimming at V came to 1 base and at J to 1 base, leaving 6 bases not matched to a gene. From germline, CDR1 is SGHTS and CDR2 YDEGEE. The CDR3 length is 17 residues. The CDR3 DNA reads as TGTGCCAGCAGCTTGTGGGGACTAGCGGCCTCCCAAGAGACCCAGTACTTC. This translates into CASSLWGLAASQETQYF.

The CDR3, as DNA: TGTGCCAGCAGCTTAGAGGTGTGGTCGGCTACGGGGGACACTGAAGCTTTCTTT. Translation gives CASSLEVWSATGDTEAFF. The chain couples TRBV7-2 to TRBJ1-1; D may be TRBD1 (5 bases). The CDR3 length is 18 residues. Germline V CDR1 and CDR2: SGHTA, FQGNSA. V gave up 1 base and J gave up 3 bases, with 21 bases separating them. The whole variable domain, filled in from reference TRBV7-2 and TRBJ1-1, reads GAGVSQSPSNKVTEKGKDVELRCDPISGHTALYWYRQSLGQGLEFLIYFQGNSAPDKSGLPSDRFSAERTGGSVSTLTIQRTQQEDSAVYLCASSLEVWSATGDTEAFFGQGTRLTVV.

The chain employs TRBV6-1 and TRBJ2-7, with D possibly being TRBD1 (5 bases). V was clipped by 4 bases and J by 4 bases, with 17 bases between them. Germline CDR1 reads MNHNS; CDR2 reads SASEGT. The length of the CDR3 is 15 residues. In DNA, the CDR3 is TGTGCCAGCAGTGGTGAATGGGGCGAAGGTTACGAGCAGTACTTC. Its translation: CASSGEWGEGYEQYF.

This sequence joins TRBV4-3 and TRBJ2-3, with 12 bases that match TRBD2. In germline, CDR1 is LGHNA, CDR2 YSLEER. With V trimmed by 0 bases and J by 11 bases, 9 bases remained unmatched. This CDR3 comprises 16 residues. CDR3 protein: CASSQDRLAGGGGQYF. As DNA, the CDR3 is TGCGCCAGCAGCCAAGATCGCCTAGCGGGAGGGGGGGGGCAGTATTTT.

The chain has TRBV4-1 and TRBJ2-1, with 8 bases that match TRBD2. CDR3 length: 17 amino acids. The junction had 16 bases not matched to a gene; V was cut back by 2 bases and J by 10 bases. Germline values: CDR1 MGHRA, CDR2 YSYEKL. The DNA of the CDR3 is TGCGCCAGCAGCCAATCTAGGGGCGGGGGGAGTTGGTACGAGCAGTTCTTC. Encoded protein: CASSQSRGGGSWYEQFF.

This clone was found a few times. V usage is TRBV15 and J usage is TRBJ2-3; TRBD2 aligns across 8 bases. CDR1 is LNHNV, CDR2 YYDKDF, per germline (reference sequence). The junction had 9 bases not matched to a gene; V was cut back by 4 bases and J by 3 bases. The CDR3 covers 16 residues. The CDR3 DNA is TGTGCCACCAGCAAACCTTATAGCGGGATAACAGATACGCAGTATTTT. It yields the protein CATSKPYSGITDTQYF.

The genes are TRBV11-3 and TRBJ2-1; D ambiguous. The CDR3 length is 11 residues. Trimming took 5 bases from V and 12 from J, leaving 11 bases between them. Germline V gives CDR1 SGHNT, CDR2 YENEEA. CDR3 amino acids: CASSPDRAQFF. CDR3 nucleotides: TGTGCCAGCAGCCCCGATCGCGCGCAGTTCTTC.

This rearrangement joins TRBV4-2 to TRBJ2-7; TRBD2 is a possible D gene (7 bases). Trimming left V 0 bases short and J 2 bases short, with 11 bases between. Germline V gene sequence: CDR1 LGHNA, CDR2 YNFKEQ. The CDR3 has 15 residues. The CDR3 region has the DNA TGTGCCAGCAGCCAAGATAAGGGGGGGGCCTACGAGCAGTACTTC. Protein sequence: CASSQDKGGAYEQYF.

The genes are TRBV4-3 and TRBJ2-2, with TRBD1 as a possible D gene (5 bases). Trimming shortened V by 0 bases and J by 0 bases, and 11 bases separated the two germline ends. Germline values: CDR1 LGHNA, CDR2 YSLEER. The CDR3 extends over 17 amino acids. The CDR3 here is CASSQDSTGSNTGELFF. CDR3 bases: TGCGCCAGCAGCCAAGACTCCACAGGCTCGAACACCGGGGAGCTGTTTTTT.

To note about this clone: The same CDR3 is also encoded by other DNA sequences in this sample. The J gene is TRBJ1-5, the V gene TRBV19; D unresolved. This CDR3 spans 15 amino acids. V was pared by 3 bases and J by 2 bases, with 11 bases between. The V gene's germline CDR1 is LNHDA and CDR2 SQIVND (reference sequence). The CDR3 nucleotides read TGTGCCAGTAGTATCGGGAGGGCCGGCAATCAGCCCCAGCATTTT. This gives the protein CASSIGRAGNQPQHF.

This clone occurred a few times. The CDR3 loop is CASSRTDSNQPQHF. CDR3 in DNA: TGTGCCAGCAGTCGGACAGATAGCAATCAGCCCCAGCATTTT. This chain connects TRBV6-6 to TRBJ1-5, with D possibly being TRBD1 (6 bases). Germline loops: CDR1 MNHNY, CDR2 SVGAGI (reference sequence). With 5 bases removed from V and 0 bases from J, the gap between germline ends came to 8 bases. The CDR3 has 14 residues.

A word on this clone: A junction boundary mismatches the germline segment, possibly from a read error. The V call is TRBV7-9, the J call TRBJ2-2; the match to TRBD2 covers 13 bases. Looked up from germline, CDR1 is SEHNR and CDR2 is FQNEAQ (reference sequence). CDR3 length equals 17 residues. The CDR3 loop is CSSSPGTSGMNTGELFF. The CDR3 coding sequence is TGTTCCAGCAGCCCAGGGACTAGCGGGATGAACACCGGGGAGCTGTTTTTT.

This sequence joins TRBV28 and TRBJ2-1; TRBD2 aligns across 9 bases. The germline V gene encodes CDR1 MDHEN and CDR2 SYDVKM. V lost 3 bases and J lost 14; bases outside the gene matches: 11. This CDR3 is built from 14 residues. This CDR3 is CASSFQWLAGIEFF. CDR3 coding DNA: TGTGCCAGCAGTTTTCAGTGGCTAGCGGGGATTGAGTTCTTC.

The chain uses TRBV5-1 and TRBJ2-1; 7 positions agree with TRBD2. CDR3 length equals 11 residues. Germline V lookup: CDR1 SGHRS, CDR2 YFSETQ. V was clipped by 4 bases and J by 13 bases; unmatched bases: 5. The CDR3 spells CASSIRDYQFF. In nucleotides, the CDR3 is TGCGCCAGCAGCATCCGGGACTATCAGTTCTTC.